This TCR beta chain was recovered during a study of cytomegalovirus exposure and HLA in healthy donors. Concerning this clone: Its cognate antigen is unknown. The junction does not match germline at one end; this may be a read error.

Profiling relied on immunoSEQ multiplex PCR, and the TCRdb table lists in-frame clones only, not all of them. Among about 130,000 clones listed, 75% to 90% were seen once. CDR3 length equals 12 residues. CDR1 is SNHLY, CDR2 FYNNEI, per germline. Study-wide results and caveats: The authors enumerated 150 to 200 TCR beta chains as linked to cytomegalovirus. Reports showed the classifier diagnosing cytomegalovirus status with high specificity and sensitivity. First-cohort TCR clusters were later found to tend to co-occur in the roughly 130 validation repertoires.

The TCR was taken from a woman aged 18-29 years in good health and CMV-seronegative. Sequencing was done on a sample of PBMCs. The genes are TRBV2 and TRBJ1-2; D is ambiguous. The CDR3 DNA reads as TGTGCCAGCAGGGAAGACACCTATGGCTACACCTTC. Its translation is CASREDTYGYTF.